These 25 T cell receptor beta chains were all obtained from the same sample, sequenced in a study of T-cell memory formation after mild COVID-19. TCRdb fed the 5' RACE reads into MiXCR, producing one record per CDR3 protein. This sample has some 65,000 distinct CDR3 sequences, with 16% found just once. The specimen sequenced was PBMCs or a T cell subset sorted from them (not recorded which). The origin of the receptors is an adult woman who had mild COVID-19 (a few samples of this study predate the infection). Cell type and time point are not known.

V usage is TRBV12-3 or TRBV12-4 and J usage is TRBJ2-5, with unresolved D. This CDR3 spans 13 amino acids. V lost 3 bases and J lost 9, with 14 bases in between. The CDR3 DNA follows: TGTGCCAGCAGTTTTAATCAGCTACACCCCCAGTACTTC. Encoded protein: CASSFNQLHPQYF.

The chain links TRBV5-1 to TRBJ2-7; 10 bases are a match to TRBD1. The V gene's germline CDR1 is SGHRS and CDR2 YFSETQ. V was clipped by 3 bases and J by 3 bases; unmatched bases: 9. This CDR3 has 16 amino acids. DNA of the CDR3: TGCGCCAGCAGCTCCTTGCCGGGACAGGGGTACTACGAGCAGTACTTC. Encoded protein: CASSSLPGQGYYEQYF. The full variable domain, with the rest looked up from reference TRBV5-1 and TRBJ2-7, is KAGVTQTPRYLIKTRGQQVTLSCSPISGHRSVSWYQQTPGQGLQFLFEYFSETQRNKGNFPGRFSGRQFSNSRSEMNVSTLELGDSALYLCASSSLPGQGYYEQYFGPGTRLTVT.

The rearrangement links TRBV12-3 or TRBV12-4 to TRBJ1-2; D gene ambiguous. This CDR3 is 13 amino acids long. Trimming removed 8 bases from V and 4 bases from J, with 14 bases in between. The CDR3, as DNA: TGTGCCAGCCTCATTGCGGGTGGCTATGGCTACACCTTC. This sequence encodes CASLIAGGYGYTF.

This clonotype was observed a few times. The chain carries TRBV12-3 or TRBV12-4 and TRBJ2-2, with no clear D. CDR3 length: 15 residues. With 6 bases removed from V and 5 bases from J, the gap between germline ends came to 16 bases. The CDR3 sequence is CASSRRLLGTGELFF. CDR3 bases: TGTGCCAGCAGCCGTAGGCTTCTAGGGACCGGGGAGCTGTTTTTT.

This clonotype was counted at least ten times. The chain is built from TRBV6-5 and TRBJ2-7, with 8 bases fitting TRBD2. This CDR3 has 15 residues. Trimming cost V 6 bases and J 0 bases; bases outside gene matches: 7. CDR1 is MNHEY, CDR2 SVGAGI, per germline. The CDR3 DNA reads TGTGCCAGCAGCCCAACGGGGGGGAGCTCCTACGAGCAGTACTTC. Amino acid sequence: CASSPTGGSSYEQYF.

The rearrangement uses TRBV12-3 or TRBV12-4 and TRBJ2-1; 9 bases are a match to TRBD2. CDR3 length: 16 amino acids. Trimming cost V 5 bases and J 4 bases; bases outside gene matches: 9. The CDR3 DNA is TGTGCCAGCAGTGACTTTAGCGGGAGTGCGTACAATGAGCAGTTCTTC. It encodes CASSDFSGSAYNEQFF.

In its sample, this clonotype was seen a few times. V usage is TRBV7-3 and J usage is TRBJ2-5, with no clear D. V dropped 4 bases and J dropped 0 bases, with 9 bases sitting between them. The germline V gene has CDR1 SGHTA and CDR2 FQGTGA. This CDR3 spans 14 amino acids. CDR3 amino acids: CASSSSQDQETQYF. The DNA for the CDR3 is TGTGCCAGCAGCTCGTCCCAAGACCAAGAGACCCAGTACTTC.

This sequence joins TRBV9 and TRBJ2-3, with no clear D. Trimming pared 0 bases from V and 6 bases from J, leaving 8 bases between. The CDR3 is 13 amino acids. Looked up from germline, CDR1 is SGDLS and CDR2 is YYNGEE. As DNA, the CDR3 is TGTGCCAGCAGCGTAGTTCCCCTTGATACGCAGTATTTT. Translated: CASSVVPLDTQYF. Based on the CDR3 plus reference TRBV9 and TRBJ2-3, the full variable domain is DSGVTQTPKHLITATGQRVTLRCSPRSGDLSVYWYQQSLDQGLQFLIQYYNGEERAKGNILERFSAQQFPDLHSELNLSSLELGDSALYFCASSVVPLDTQYFGPGTRLTVL.

This clonotype was counted only a few times. The V call is TRBV4-1, the J call TRBJ2-1; 13 bases are shared with TRBD2. With V trimmed by 3 bases and J by 7 bases, 6 bases remained unmatched. The CDR3 is 16 amino acids. The germline CDR1 and CDR2 sequences are MGHRA and YSYEKL. The CDR3 here is CASSHPGTSGDNEQFF. For the CDR3, the DNA is TGCGCCAGCAGCCACCCCGGGACTAGCGGGGATAATGAGCAGTTCTTC.

In its sample, this clonotype was seen a few times. The V and J genes are TRBV7-6 and TRBJ2-5; D is possibly TRBD2 (5 bases). The CDR3 extends over 16 amino acids. The V end was cut by 1 base, the J end by 2 bases, with 14 bases between. Per germline, CDR1 SGHVS and CDR2 FNYEAQ. CDR3 sequence: CASSLGLGTGQETQYF. The CDR3 bases are TGTGCCAGCAGCTTAGGGCTAGGCACGGGGCAAGAGACCCAGTACTTC.

This clonotype showed up just a few times. The rearrangement joins TRBV13 to TRBJ2-4; the D gene is possibly TRBD2 (6 bases). The V and J ends lost 5 bases and 4 bases respectively, with 12 bases between them. The CDR3 is 14 amino acids. The germline V gene encodes CDR1 PRHDT and CDR2 FYEKMQ (reference sequence). CDR3 DNA: TGTGCCAGCAGCCCACCGGAGGGGAAAAACATTCAGTACTTC. Protein product: CASSPPEGKNIQYF.

The chain links TRBV10-3 to TRBJ2-7; the D is unclear. Trimming took 7 bases from V and 3 from J, leaving 10 bases between them. The CDR3 is made up of 12 amino acids. Germline lookup yields CDR1 ENHRY and CDR2 SYGVKD. The CDR3, as DNA: TGTGCCATCAAGTCAGAAATCTACGAGCAGTACTTC. It encodes CAIKSEIYEQYF.

This clonotype was detected only a few times. J is TRBJ1-2 and V is TRBV4-3; maybe TRBD1 (6 bases). Germline values: CDR1 LGHNA, CDR2 YSLEER. The V end was cut by 0 bases, the J end by 11 bases, with 10 bases between. The CDR3 extends over 12 amino acids. CDR3 in DNA: TGCGCCAGCAGCCAAGAGAACAGGGTGTACACCTTC. Its translation: CASSQENRVYTF.

V and J are TRBV27 and TRBJ1-2; no definite D call. Looked up from germline, CDR1 is MNHEY and CDR2 is SMNVEV (reference sequence). V lost 6 bases and J lost 8, with 16 bases in between. This CDR3 region has 13 residues. CDR3 coding DNA: TGTGCCAGCAGCTTTGACCCTTACGGGGGCTACACCTTC. Its protein product is CASSFDPYGGYTF.

The rearrangement uses TRBV9 and TRBJ2-2; the D call may be TRBD1 or TRBD2 (6 bases each). Trimming shortened V by 4 bases and J by 5 bases, and 15 bases separated the two germline ends. Germline V gene sequence: CDR1 SGDLS, CDR2 YYNGEE. The CDR3 loop spans 15 amino acids. The CDR3 bases are TGTGCCAGCAGCTACGAGGGGGGTAGTACCGGGGAGCTGTTTTTT. Its translation: CASSYEGGSTGELFF. The full variable domain, its missing parts supplied by reference TRBV9 and TRBJ2-2, is DSGVTQTPKHLITATGQRVTLRCSPRSGDLSVYWYQQSLDQGLQFLIQYYNGEERAKGNILERFSAQQFPDLHSELNLSSLELGDSALYFCASSYEGGSTGELFFGEGSRLTVL.

This clonotype was seen a handful of times. The V call is TRBV12-3 or TRBV12-4, the J call TRBJ2-1; 7 positions agree with TRBD1. The CDR3 consists of 14 residues. V lost 6 bases, J lost 3 bases, and 5 bases stayed unmatched. CDR3 in amino acids: CASRIRDSYNEQFF. Written as DNA, the CDR3 is TGTGCCAGCAGGATCCGGGACAGCTACAATGAGCAGTTCTTC.

CDR3 amino acids: CASSGGLYEGSTYEQYF. The CDR3 coding sequence is TGTGCCAGCAGTGGGGGTTTGTACGAGGGAAGTACCTACGAGCAGTACTTC. V gene TRBV12-3 or TRBV12-4 combines with J gene TRBJ2-7; D may match TRBD1 or TRBD2 (5 bases each). Between the trimmed V and J ends, which lost 5 bases and 2 bases, there was a span of 22 bases. There are 17 residues in the CDR3.

The V and J genes are TRBV25-1 and TRBJ2-3, with TRBD2 as a possible D gene (6 bases). Trimming left V 7 bases short and J 2 bases short, with 13 bases between. Germline V lookup: CDR1 MGHDK, CDR2 SYGVNS. CDR3 length: 14 amino acids. Written as DNA, the CDR3 is TGTGCCAGCACCGGCGGGACCTCCACAGATACGCAGTATTTT. Translated: CASTGGTSTDTQYF.

V is TRBV12-3 or TRBV12-4 and J is TRBJ2-1, with 8 nucleotides matching TRBD2. The CDR3 covers 13 residues. V was clipped by 5 bases and J by 9 bases; unmatched bases: 6. The CDR3 nucleotides read TGTGCCAGCAGTACCGGGGGGGCCGGTGAGCAGTTCTTC. Translation gives CASSTGGAGEQFF.

Many counts were recorded for this clonotype. The gene calls are TRBV7-8 and TRBJ2-1; 8 nucleotides agree with TRBD2. Germline CDR1 is SGHVS and CDR2 is FQNEAQ. Trimming at V came to 5 bases and at J to 1 base, leaving 7 bases not matched to a gene. The CDR3 has 16 residues. CDR3 in amino acids: CASSERLALSYNEQFF. CDR3 nucleotides: TGTGCCAGCAGCGAACGACTAGCGCTATCCTACAATGAGCAGTTCTTC.

In its sample, this clonotype was seen a few times. V is TRBV10-2 and J is TRBJ2-1; 7 nucleotides align to TRBD2. This CDR3 has 11 amino acids. The V segment lost 6 bases and the J segment 15 bases; nucleotides outside the gene matches: 8. The V gene's germline CDR1 is WSHSY and CDR2 SAAADI. CDR3: CASSDSGYGFF. CDR3 DNA sequence: TGCGCCAGCAGCGATAGCGGGTACGGGTTCTTC.

This clonotype has just one count. J is TRBJ1-4 and V is TRBV7-9, with D perhaps matching TRBD1 (6 bases). Trimming took off 1 base at V and 8 bases at J, with 11 bases between the two ends. This CDR3 has 14 amino acids. CDR1 is SEHNR, CDR2 FQNEAQ, per germline (reference sequence). CDR3 protein: CASSLEQGREKLFF. DNA for the CDR3: TGTGCCAGCAGCTTAGAACAGGGACGGGAAAAACTGTTTTTT.

This clonotype was observed a few times. V is TRBV2 and J is TRBJ2-1; D gene unclear. The CDR3 has 11 amino acids. Per germline, CDR1 SNHLY and CDR2 FYNNEI. V shed 6 bases and J shed 4 bases, with 4 bases lying between them. CDR3 nucleotides: TGTGCCAGCAGGGATTACAATGAGCAGTTCTTC. It codes for CASRDYNEQFF.

The chain is built from TRBV7-9 and TRBJ1-5, with D tentatively TRBD1 (6 bases). The CDR3 covers 15 residues. V lost 5 bases and J 3 bases, leaving 14 bases between the germline ends. Germline-derived CDR1 and CDR2 are SEHNR and FQNEAQ (reference sequence). The CDR3 loop reads CASSRTGSDNQPQHF. CDR3 DNA sequence: TGTGCCAGCAGCCGAACAGGGTCGGACAATCAGCCCCAGCATTTT. Full variable domain (rest looked up from reference TRBV7-9 and TRBJ1-5): DTGVSQNPRHKITKRGQNVTFRCDPISEHNRLYWYRQTLGQGPEFLTYFQNEAQLEKSRLLSDRFSAERPKGSFSTLEIQRTEQGDSAMYLCASSRTGSDNQPQHFGDGTRLSIL.

This chain links TRBV11-3 with TRBJ2-7, with D hard to call. With 5 bases removed from V and 5 bases from J, the gap between germline ends came to 13 bases. The CDR3 is 13 amino acids. Germline CDR1 reads SGHNT; CDR2 reads YENEEA. The CDR3 DNA reads as TGTGCCAGCAGCCCCCGGTGGGCTCACGAGCAGTACTTC. Protein product: CASSPRWAHEQYF.